The source of this T cell receptor beta chain is a study of cytomegalovirus exposure and HLA in healthy donors (dated by TCRdb to about 2017). Some background on the complete study: According to an earlier analysis of 550 to 700 of the donors, roughly 180 million T cells yielded roughly 110 million unique TCR beta sequences and 250 to 350 Gb of sequence data. The study profiled the T cell repertoires of hundreds of subjects by immunosequencing and related them to cytomegalovirus serostatus. All discovery cohort repertoires had been generated using a single sequencing platform. An earlier analysis of fewer than 750 of the donors used high-throughput TCR beta sequencing to judge whether each TCR beta V gene segment behaved as functional or pseudogenic. In addition to the first cohort of roughly 700 subjects, a separate validation cohort of over 90 different subjects was used. The study combined high-throughput TCR immunosequencing, statistical association of individual TCRs with disease status, and machine learning to predict cytomegalovirus infection status. Roughly 310 gigabases of sequencing data and 70 million to 100 million unique TCR sequences were included in an early release covering 500 to 750 HLA-typed donors. Because of strong linkage in the cohort, five DR-DQ haplotypes were treated as single units for association and clustering. Class I and class II HLA loci were covered by the typing at four-digit resolution. In the later analysis, no new phenotypic data were used to find candidate immune exposures; instead, reliance was placed on TCR beta sequences and their occurrence across donors. Of the roughly 390 genotyped donors, roughly 76% were placed in the genetic ancestry cluster associated with self-reported Caucasian donors. Donor age, sex, ethnicity and CMV serostatus were compiled alongside the repertoire data. Among almost 400 genotyped donors of the cohort, an average of roughly 240,000 unique TCR beta nucleotide sequences were sequenced per donor, roughly a sixth of them non-productive. A later genetic analysis took genome-wide SNP genotypes for about 60% of the roughly 670 donors and used that subset as a discovery cohort. The number of donors typed differed by locus, with roughly 620-630 for A, B, C, DRB1 and DQB1, around 500 for DQA1, over 600 for DPA1, and approximately 470 for DPB1. In a later analysis, previously published TCR beta repertoires from roughly 710 donors were re-analyzed and high-resolution HLA genotyping was added so that TCR occurrence patterns could be studied. The aim of the study was to test whether cataloging public T cell receptors could identify signatures of past pathogen exposure.

In total, roughly 670 healthy bone marrow donors made up the cohort. At the time of sampling, every cohort member was nominally healthy, though immune exposures that went unrecorded were likely present. The donor tested CMV seropositive, placing the donor among the 290 or so seropositive members of the cohort. Each donor provided a peripheral blood sample, and peripheral blood mononuclear cells were used for TCR beta sequencing. The Qiagen DNeasy Blood Extraction Kit was used to extract genomic DNA from the blood cell samples. Study-level results and caveats: HLA typing was unavailable for some donors at each locus, so association tests used only the typed subset. In vitro tests confirmed that a few of the cytomegalovirus-associated TCR beta chains recognize cytomegalovirus antigens. Compared with equally common non-associated chains, HLA-associated TCR beta chains in a later analysis were more clonally expanded and had lower generation probabilities. In a later analysis, several top co-occurrence clusters were reported to appear linked to parvovirus B19, influenza, CMV and Epstein-Barr virus. An earlier analysis of approximately 590 of the donors showed that most TCR beta V segments appeared in productive rearrangements either about 87% or about 30% of the time, which broadly matched IMGT annotations. According to a later analysis, most CMV-associated TCR beta chains appeared to be HLA-restricted, and the HLA associations seemed to be driven largely by CMV exposure. In a later analysis, TCR association rates were found to vary across HLA loci, with the most associated TCRs seen for DRB1 alleles and the fewest for HLA-C alleles. Compared with the roughly 670-donor mean, donors in an Asian-associated ancestry cluster had fewer N-insertions in productive TCRs, according to a later genetic analysis. The 87-base-pair reads could not distinguish some IMGT-functional V segments, including TRBV6-2 and TRBV6-3, so those segments were excluded. The classifier was reported to diagnose cytomegalovirus status with high specificity and sensitivity in both the original cohort and the validation cohort. Linkage disequilibrium might explain the correlated functional status among segregating V segments, but an unknown experimental factor could not be ruled out. Sequencing depth was assumed to be roughly uniform across donors in the presence/absence analyses, though that assumption may not hold. An association between a missense DCLRE1C variant and V-gene and J-gene trimming of TCR beta chains was found in a later genetic analysis and replicated in an independent cohort. Strong co-occurrence of HLA alleles, especially DR and DQ, made assigning TCR associations to individual alleles difficult. A later analysis associated about 18,000 TCR beta sequences with specific HLA alleles at a false discovery rate of 0.05. For the cohort, immune exposure information was limited to CMV serostatus. According to the authors, the approach could potentially be generalized to other disease states and immunological phenotypes. The cohort was sequenced for TCR beta chains only, and without alpha or paired-chain data the features that could be detected were limited. The study gave a list of more than 150 TCR beta chains associated with cytomegalovirus. Because counts were too low, about 18 rarely observed V segments, including chromosome 9 orphons, were excluded from the earlier analysis of under 650 of the donors. A cluster of highly shared sequence variants was judged likely to represent a technical artifact of the sequencing pipeline. Across donors, most TCR sequences were observed very rarely, whereas some public TCRs were present in many individuals. A further reported finding was that TCR beta sequences accurately predicted the HLA-A and HLA-B alleles for most subjects in the first cohort.

Preparation of the library involved the immunoSEQ multiplex PCR assay. For the multiplex PCR, a mixture combining 60 forward primers for TCR Vbeta segments and 13 reverse primers for TCR Jbeta segments was used. The CDR3 region of rearranged TCR beta genes was amplified from genomic DNA with a multiplex PCR assay. Amplified TCR beta libraries were sequenced as 87-base-pair reads on the Illumina HiSeq System. In the authors' own workflow: A later analysis counted tens of millions of unique TCR beta chains across the 650 to 800 repertoires, and around 9.9 million of these chains were shared by at least two donors. Raw reads were error-corrected and collapsed into unique sequences with a nearest-neighbor algorithm that merged closely related sequences to remove PCR and sequencing errors. Alignment of CDR3 sequences to IMGT reference sequences was used to assign V, D and J gene segments. Each retained sequence needed at least a six-nucleotide match to both a V gene segment and a J gene segment. A rearrangement counted as productive if the CDR3 had no stop codons and remained in frame with V and J, and every other rearrangement counted as non-productive. Following IMGT convention, CDR3 was defined as the stretch from the second conserved V-encoded cysteine up to the conserved J-encoded phenylalanine. The earlier analysis of about 560 of the donors excluded any sequence lacking an unambiguous match to a single V gene segment. An earlier analysis of approximately 590 of the donors classified V segments as functional when productive rearrangements were above 56.7% and as segregating when the standard deviation between donors was above 5%. To diagnose cytomegalovirus status from the catalog of TCR beta chain sequences, a statistical classification framework was built. A later analysis assigned V and J genes by comparing TCR nucleotide sequences with IMGT/GENE-DB human TR gene sequences. In a later analysis, CDR3 sequences and most-parsimonious VDJ recombination scenarios were assigned using the TCRdist pipeline. In a later analysis, each TCR beta chain was defined by its CDR3 amino acid sequence together with its V-gene family, and reads without a unique V-gene family were excluded. To address suspected cross-contamination and a sequencing artifact, a later analysis removed several hundred highly shared, low-generation-probability nucleotide sequences. For each public chain, a later analysis derived a clonal expansion index from normalized ranks of inferred template counts within each repertoire. A later analysis computed generation probabilities with a VDJ recombination model fitted to out-of-frame rearrangements, and checked the results against IGoR. A later analysis scored TCR-TCR, TCR-HLA and TCR-CMV co-occurrence with hypergeometric tests, applying a repertoire-size bias correction to TCR pairs. A later analysis estimated false discovery rates by permuting HLA or CMV assignments 20 times. In a later analysis, co-occurring TCRs were grouped with DBSCAN, and TCRdist sequence similarity was added when clustering was performed within HLA-allele-positive subsets. Co-occurrence clustering excluded repertoires with fewer than 30,000 or more than 120,000 public chains, plus five with anomalous nucleotide sharing. Drawn from immuneACCESS, this table holds only the in-frame rearrangements with V and J called that TCRdb kept. Clones are partly lost; checked studies trace under half to an unresolved V gene and leave the rest unexplained. V, J and clone size are taken as reported in that table, and D and trimming were inferred from the DNA itself. The sample table holds 150,000 to 200,000 clones, of which around 79% were seen once. 7.4% of the sample goes to the ten largest clones.

Based on the germline V gene, the CDR1 and CDR2 sequences are SGHTS and YDEGEE. Inclusive of the bounding cysteine and phenylalanine, the CDR3 is 14 residues long. Only the CDR3 region is kept as DNA, spanning 42 bases read in frame from base 1. V is cut back by 9 bases and J by 2 bases, with 8 bases in the junction unmatched. Notes on this clone: What this receptor recognizes is not known. No qualities accompany the bases; no much larger clone lies one base away.

Specimen: PBMCs. The chain uses TRBV5-8 and TRBJ2-7, with TRBD2 identical over 10 junction bases. The clonotype comes from a male donor in good health and CMV-seropositive. The CDR3 in this case is CANPSGGPPYEQYF. Here is the DNA: TGTGCCAACCCTAGCGGGGGTCCGCCCTACGAGCAGTACTTC. Here the CDR3 is joined to the reference TRBV5-8 and TRBJ2-7 genes, and the full variable domain is: EAGVTQSPTHLIKTRGQQATLRCSPISGHTSVYWYQQALGLGLQFLLWYDEGEERNRGNFPPRFSGRQFPNYSSELNVNALELEDSALYLCANPSGGPPYEQYFGPGTRLTVT.